These 24 T cell receptor beta chains share one sample of origin, sequenced in a study of blood T cell repertoires in COVID-19. Sequenced by immunoSEQ multiplex PCR; TCRdb stores in-frame clones only, minus some. Of approximately 190,000 clones in the sample, approximately 90% are singletons; the top ten hold about 2.1%. Sequences were obtained from peripheral blood. The receptors here all came from a man in his sixties or seventies with active or convalescent COVID-19.

The chain is built from TRBV9 and TRBJ1-1, with 8 bases identical to TRBD1. J lost 7 bases, V lost 8 bases, and 10 bases had no gene match. CDR3 length: 13 residues. CDR1 and CDR2 from the germline V gene are SGDLS and YYNGEE. The CDR3 DNA is TGTGCCAGAAAGGACAGGGCTCTCGGTGAAGCTTTCTTT. Amino acid sequence: CARKDRALGEAFF.

The V and J genes are TRBV6-2 or TRBV6-3 and TRBJ1-1; the D gene is possibly TRBD1 (6 bases). Germline V lookup: CDR1 MNHEY, CDR2 SVGEGT. V was cut by 6 bases and J by 1 base, with 15 bases left in between. The CDR3 sequence is 15 residues long. CDR3 coding DNA: TGTGCCAGCAGCCCGACAGGCTCAACGAACACTGAAGCTTTCTTT. Protein: CASSPTGSTNTEAFF.

The chain combines TRBV11-3 with TRBJ1-3; unclear D gene. The ends were cut back, 4 bases at V and 0 bases at J, with 7 bases in the middle. Per the germline V gene, CDR1 is SGHNT and CDR2 is YENEEA. The CDR3 covers 14 residues. The CDR3 sequence: CASSSPRSGNTIYF. CDR3 DNA: TGTGCCAGCAGCTCCCCCCGCTCTGGAAACACCATATATTTT.

This chain links TRBV7-9 with TRBJ1-6; D is perhaps TRBD1 (5 bases). The CDR3 consists of 15 residues. Germline V gene lookup returns CDR1 SEHNR and CDR2 FQNEAQ (reference sequence). Trimming shortened V by 7 bases and J by 7 bases, and 17 bases separated the two germline ends. The CDR3 nucleotides are TGTGCCAGCACCCTAGGGGACGGGGGGAATTCACCCCTCCACTTT. Protein sequence: CASTLGDGGNSPLHF.

V is TRBV24-1 and J is TRBJ2-3; 7 bases fit TRBD2. V lost 6 bases, J lost 4 bases, and 6 bases stayed unmatched. The germline V gene encodes CDR1 KGHDR and CDR2 SFDVKD. This CDR3 is built from 14 residues. Here the CDR3 DNA reads TGTGCCACCAGTCACGGGGACTATTCAGATACGCAGTATTTT. This encodes CATSHGDYSDTQYF.

The chain recombines TRBV28 with TRBJ2-7; 7 nucleotides line up with TRBD1. The J segment lost 3 bases and the V segment lost 8 bases, leaving 7 bases of the junction unmatched. Germline V lookup: CDR1 MDHEN, CDR2 SYDVKM. The CDR3 sequence is 13 residues long. This CDR3 is CASREGQIYEQYF. In DNA, the CDR3 is TGTGCCAGCCGTGAGGGACAGATCTACGAGCAGTACTTC.

The chain joins TRBV11-2 to TRBJ2-1; D is undetermined. Trimming stripped 4 bases from V and 5 bases from J, with 12 bases between. In germline, CDR1 is SGHAT, CDR2 FQNNGV. There are 14 residues in the CDR3. Written as DNA, the CDR3 is TGTGCCAGCAGCTCATTATTGGGCGACAATGAGCAGTTCTTC. This translates into CASSSLLGDNEQFF.

The chain combines TRBV25-1 with TRBJ2-1, with 11 nucleotides matching TRBD2. Germline values: CDR1 MGHDK, CDR2 SYGVNS. J gave up 5 bases and V 4 bases, and 7 bases lay outside the gene matches. The CDR3 is 16 residues long. The CDR3 region has the DNA TGTGCCAGCAGTGTATTAACTAGCGGGAGTGACAATGAGCAGTTCTTC. Translated, it gives CASSVLTSGSDNEQFF.

The chain links TRBV5-1 to TRBJ2-3; 7 nucleotides agree with TRBD1. CDR3 length: 16 residues. Looked up from germline, CDR1 is SGHRS and CDR2 is YFSETQ. Unmatched junction bases numbered 5, after V lost 1 base and J lost 0 bases. The CDR3 bases are TGCGCCAGCAGCTTGACAGGGGTAACTAGCACAGATACGCAGTATTTT. Translating it yields CASSLTGVTSTDTQYF.

The rearrangement uses TRBV27 and TRBJ2-7, with 8 positions matching TRBD1. CDR1 is MNHEY, CDR2 SMNVEV, per germline (reference sequence). With V trimmed by 5 bases and J by 3 bases, 9 bases remained unmatched. The CDR3 spans 15 residues. CDR3 sequence (DNA): TGTGCCAGCAGTCCCTCAGGACAGGGAATCTACGAGCAGTACTTC. This gives the protein CASSPSGQGIYEQYF.

J is TRBJ1-2 and V is TRBV2, with D possibly TRBD1 on 5 matching bases. Looked up from germline, CDR1 is SNHLY and CDR2 is FYNNEI. CDR3 size: 14 residues. V lost 4 bases and J lost 2, with 11 bases in between. The CDR3: CASSGRGTNYGYTF. The CDR3, as DNA: TGTGCCAGCAGTGGTAGGGGTACCAACTATGGCTACACCTTC.

This clone was found a few times. The J gene is TRBJ2-3, the V gene TRBV2, with TRBD2 identical over 11 bases. V shed 4 bases and J 6 bases; nucleotides not matched to a gene: 9. The CDR3 spans 16 residues. The germline CDR1 and CDR2 sequences are SNHLY and FYNNEI. This CDR3 reads CASSATSGNKGDTQYF. CDR3 nucleotide sequence: TGTGCCAGCAGTGCGACTAGCGGGAATAAGGGGGATACGCAGTATTTT.

This chain connects TRBV19 to TRBJ1-1; the match to TRBD1 covers 10 bases. Germline V gene sequence: CDR1 LNHDA, CDR2 SQIVND (reference sequence). With 5 bases clipped from V and 1 base from J, the junction kept 10 bases outside the gene matches. The CDR3 covers 17 residues. The CDR3 region has the DNA TGTGCCAGTAGTGTCGAAGACAGGGGGCTTGGGAACACTGAAGCTTTCTTT. As protein: CASSVEDRGLGNTEAFF.

This chain links TRBV19 with TRBJ2-1; 9 bases agree with TRBD1. CDR1 is LNHDA, CDR2 SQIVND, per germline (reference sequence). V lost 7 bases to trimming and J lost 6 bases; unmatched junction nucleotides: 13. The CDR3 length is 16 residues. CDR3 loop: CASKGEWGQGFNEQFF. The CDR3 DNA is TGTGCCAGTAAGGGCGAATGGGGACAGGGTTTCAATGAGCAGTTCTTC.

The J gene is TRBJ2-3, the V gene TRBV9, with TRBD1 as a possible D gene (6 bases). Germline V gene sequence: CDR1 SGDLS, CDR2 YYNGEE. V was cut by 0 bases and J by 0 bases, with 8 bases left in between. This CDR3 has 15 residues. CDR3 in DNA: TGTGCCAGCAGCGTAGGGACAGTCAGCACAGATACGCAGTATTTT. This gives the protein CASSVGTVSTDTQYF.

V and J are TRBV7-9 and TRBJ1-2, with 8 nucleotides matching TRBD1. The germline CDR1 and CDR2 sequences are SEHNR and FQNEAQ (reference sequence). This CDR3 has 15 residues. The J segment lost 5 bases and the V segment lost 6 bases, leaving 11 bases of the junction unmatched. DNA of the CDR3: TGTGCCAGCAGTCGTCATTCGGACAGGGAATATGGCTACACCTTC. This sequence encodes CASSRHSDREYGYTF.

This chain connects TRBV3-1 (or the pseudogene TRBV3-2) to TRBJ1-2; no definite D call. The length of the CDR3 is 13 residues. The V end was cut by 4 bases, the J end by 1 base, with 7 bases between. Germline V CDR1 and CDR2: LGHDT, YNNKEL (reference sequence). The CDR3: CASSRALNYGYTF. CDR3 nucleotides: TGTGCCAGCAGCCGGGCACTTAACTATGGCTACACCTTC.

The V call is TRBV18, the J call TRBJ2-1, with D hard to call. CDR1 is KGHSH, CDR2 LQKENI, per germline. This CDR3 is built from 15 residues. With 3 bases removed from V and 0 bases from J, the gap between germline ends came to 9 bases. The CDR3 DNA sequence: TGTGCCAGCTCACCCCGACTGAGCTCCTACAATGAGCAGTTCTTC. Its protein is CASSPRLSSYNEQFF.

V is TRBV5-4 and J is TRBJ2-3; 9 bases align to TRBD2. This CDR3 spans 15 amino acids. The germline V gene encodes CDR1 SGHNT and CDR2 YYREEE (reference sequence). Trimming took 5 bases from V and 0 from J; bases not matched to a gene: 4. The CDR3 sequence is CASRTAGGSTDTQYF. The CDR3 region has the DNA TGTGCCAGCAGAACAGCGGGGGGTAGCACAGATACGCAGTATTTT.

The chain couples TRBV7-9 to TRBJ2-1; D perhaps matches TRBD2 (5 bases). V was cut by 5 bases and J by 0 bases, with 8 bases left in between. CDR1 and CDR2 from the germline V gene are SEHNR and FQNEAQ (reference sequence). This CDR3 comprises 14 residues. The CDR3 sequence: CASSPGSSYNEQFF. CDR3 DNA: TGTGCCAGCAGCCCGGGGAGCTCCTACAATGAGCAGTTCTTC.

The J gene is TRBJ2-3, the V gene TRBV21-1; the table's D gene call, TRBD2, was not cross checked with the DNA. TRBV21-1 is tagged as a pseudogene. The CDR3 is made up of 16 amino acids. The CDR3 sequence is CASSTKGGYSTDTQYF. The CDR3 nucleotides are TGTGCCAGCAGCACGAAGGGGGGGTATAGCACAGATACGCAGTATTTT.

The chain joins TRBV3-1 (or the pseudogene TRBV3-2) to TRBJ2-3; D is ambiguous. The CDR3 totals 12 residues. The V end was cut by 2 bases, the J end by 6 bases, with 6 bases between. Per germline, CDR1 LGHDT and CDR2 YNNKEL (reference sequence). The CDR3 spells CASSQNSDTQYF. In DNA form, the CDR3 reads TGTGCCAGCAGCCAAAACTCGGATACGCAGTATTTT.

The chain recombines TRBV19 with TRBJ1-5; D ambiguous. The CDR3 sequence is 16 residues long. Trimming removed 10 bases from V and 0 bases from J, with 19 bases in between. The germline gives CDR1 LNHDA, CDR2 SQIVND (reference sequence). The DNA of the CDR3 is TGTGCCACCAAATCCCAGGAGGAAAATAGCAATCAGCCCCAGCATTTT. It is translated as CATKSQEENSNQPQHF.

This sequence joins TRBV9 and TRBJ2-1; D is perhaps TRBD1 (7 bases). The V end was cut by 4 bases, the J end by 3 bases, with 17 bases between. The CDR3 covers 16 residues. Germline V lookup: CDR1 SGDLS, CDR2 YYNGEE. The CDR3 here is CASSPPGQGGYNEQFF. CDR3 coding DNA: TGTGCCAGCAGCCCCCCGGGGCAGGGGGGCTACAATGAGCAGTTCTTC.